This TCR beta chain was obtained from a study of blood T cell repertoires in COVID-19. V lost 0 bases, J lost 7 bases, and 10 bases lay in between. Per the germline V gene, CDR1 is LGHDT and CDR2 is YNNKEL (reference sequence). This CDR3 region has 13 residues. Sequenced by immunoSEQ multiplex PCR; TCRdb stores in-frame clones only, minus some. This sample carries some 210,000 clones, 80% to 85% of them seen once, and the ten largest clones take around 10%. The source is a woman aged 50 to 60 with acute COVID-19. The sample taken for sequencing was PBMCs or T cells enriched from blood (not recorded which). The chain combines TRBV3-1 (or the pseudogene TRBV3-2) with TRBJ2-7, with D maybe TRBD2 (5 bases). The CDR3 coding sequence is TGTGCCAGCAGCCAAGATTGGACTCAGGAGCAGTACTTC. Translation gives CASSQDWTQEQYF.